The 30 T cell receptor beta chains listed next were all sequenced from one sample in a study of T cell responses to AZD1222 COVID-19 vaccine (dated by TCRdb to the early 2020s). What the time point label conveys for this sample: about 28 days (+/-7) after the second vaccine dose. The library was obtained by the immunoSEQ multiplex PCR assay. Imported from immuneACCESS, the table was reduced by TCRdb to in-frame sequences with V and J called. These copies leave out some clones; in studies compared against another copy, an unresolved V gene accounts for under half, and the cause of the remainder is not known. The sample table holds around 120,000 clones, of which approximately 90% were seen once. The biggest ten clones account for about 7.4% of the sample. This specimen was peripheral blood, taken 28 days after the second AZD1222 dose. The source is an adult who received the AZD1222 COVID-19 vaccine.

The CDR3 region is CASSWTSGVYNEQFF. DNA for the CDR3: TGTGCCAGCAGTTGGACTAGCGGCGTGTACAATGAGCAGTTCTTC. The chain recombines TRBV6-4 with TRBJ2-1, with 10 nucleotides matching TRBD2. V lost 5 bases to trimming and J lost 4 bases; unmatched junction nucleotides: 5. Germline lookup yields CDR1 MRHNA and CDR2 SNTAGT. The CDR3 loop spans 15 amino acids.

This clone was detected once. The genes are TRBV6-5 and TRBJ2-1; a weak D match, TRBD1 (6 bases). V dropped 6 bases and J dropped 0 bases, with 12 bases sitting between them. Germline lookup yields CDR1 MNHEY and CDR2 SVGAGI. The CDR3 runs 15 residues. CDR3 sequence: CASRRQESSYNEQFF. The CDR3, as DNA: TGTGCCAGCAGACGACAGGAGAGCTCCTACAATGAGCAGTTCTTC.

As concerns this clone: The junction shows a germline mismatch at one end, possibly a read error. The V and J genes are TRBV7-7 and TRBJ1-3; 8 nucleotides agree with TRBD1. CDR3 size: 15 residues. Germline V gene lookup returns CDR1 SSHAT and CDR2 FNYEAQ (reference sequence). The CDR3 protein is CASSSGTGFGNTIYF. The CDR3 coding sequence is TGTGCTAGCAGCTCCGGGACAGGATTTGGAAACACCATATATTTT.

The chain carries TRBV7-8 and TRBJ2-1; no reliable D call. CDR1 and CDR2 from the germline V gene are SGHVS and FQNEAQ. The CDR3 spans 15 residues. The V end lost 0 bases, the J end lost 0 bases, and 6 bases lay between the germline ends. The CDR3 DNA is TGTGCCAGCAGCTTAGCCCTAAGCTCCTACAATGAGCAGTTCTTC. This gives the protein CASSLALSSYNEQFF.

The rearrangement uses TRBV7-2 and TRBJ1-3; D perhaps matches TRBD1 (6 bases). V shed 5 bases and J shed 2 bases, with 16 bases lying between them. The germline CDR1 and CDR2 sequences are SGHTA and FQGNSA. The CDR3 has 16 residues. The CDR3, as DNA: TGTGCCAGCAGCCTAACAGGGATAGGAACTGGAAACACCATATATTTT. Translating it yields CASSLTGIGTGNTIYF.

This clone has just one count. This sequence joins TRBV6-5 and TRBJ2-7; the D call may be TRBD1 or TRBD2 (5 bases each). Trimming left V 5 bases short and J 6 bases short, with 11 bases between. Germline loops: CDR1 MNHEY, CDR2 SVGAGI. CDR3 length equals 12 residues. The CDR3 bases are TGTGCCAGCAGTCCCGCTGGGGGCGAGCAGTACTTC. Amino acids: CASSPAGGEQYF.

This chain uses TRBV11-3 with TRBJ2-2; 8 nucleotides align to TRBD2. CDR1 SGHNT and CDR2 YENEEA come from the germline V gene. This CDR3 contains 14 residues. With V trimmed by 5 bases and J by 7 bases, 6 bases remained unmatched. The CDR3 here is CASSLGTRHGELFF. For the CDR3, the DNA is TGTGCCAGCAGCCTGGGGACTAGACACGGGGAGCTGTTTTTT.

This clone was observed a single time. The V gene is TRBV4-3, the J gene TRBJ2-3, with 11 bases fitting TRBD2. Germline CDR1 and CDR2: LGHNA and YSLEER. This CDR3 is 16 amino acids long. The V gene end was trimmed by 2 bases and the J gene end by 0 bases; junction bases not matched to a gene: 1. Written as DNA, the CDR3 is TGCGCCAGCAGCCAATGGACTAGCGGGAGCACAGATACGCAGTATTTT. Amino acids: CASSQWTSGSTDTQYF.

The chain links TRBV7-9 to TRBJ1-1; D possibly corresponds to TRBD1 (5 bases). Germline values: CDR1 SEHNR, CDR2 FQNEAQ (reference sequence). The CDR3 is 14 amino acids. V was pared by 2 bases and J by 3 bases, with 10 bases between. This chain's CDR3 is CASSLLQGHTEAFF. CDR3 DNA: TGTGCCAGCAGCTTACTCCAGGGACACACTGAAGCTTTCTTT.

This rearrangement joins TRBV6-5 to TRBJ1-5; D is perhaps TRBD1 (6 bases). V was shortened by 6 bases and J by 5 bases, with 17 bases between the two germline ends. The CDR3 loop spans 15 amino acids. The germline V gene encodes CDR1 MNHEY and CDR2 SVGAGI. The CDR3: CASSSDRRHDQPQHF. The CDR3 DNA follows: TGTGCCAGCAGCTCGGACAGACGACACGATCAGCCCCAGCATTTT.

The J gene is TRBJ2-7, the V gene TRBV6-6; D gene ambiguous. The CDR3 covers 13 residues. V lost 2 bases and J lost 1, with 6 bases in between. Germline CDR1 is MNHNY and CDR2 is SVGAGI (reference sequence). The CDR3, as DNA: TGTGCCAGCAGTTACCCCCCGTCCTACGAGCAGTACTTC. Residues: CASSYPPSYEQYF.

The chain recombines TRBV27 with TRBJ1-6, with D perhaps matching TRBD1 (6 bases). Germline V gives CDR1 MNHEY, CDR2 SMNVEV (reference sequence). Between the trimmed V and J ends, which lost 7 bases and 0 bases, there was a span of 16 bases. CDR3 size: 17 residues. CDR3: CASTPRTAHSYNSPLHF. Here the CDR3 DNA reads TGTGCCAGCACTCCACGGACAGCCCACTCCTATAATTCACCCCTCCACTTT.

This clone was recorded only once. CDR3 in amino acids: CASSFDMGGRSYNEQFF. The CDR3 DNA reads as TGTGCCAGCAGCTTTGACATGGGCGGGAGGTCCTACAATGAGCAGTTCTTC. This chain joins TRBV11-3 and TRBJ2-1; TRBD2 aligns across 8 bases. The CDR3 is 17 amino acids. V was clipped by 3 bases and J by 1 base; unmatched bases: 8. Looked up from germline, CDR1 is SGHNT and CDR2 is YENEEA.

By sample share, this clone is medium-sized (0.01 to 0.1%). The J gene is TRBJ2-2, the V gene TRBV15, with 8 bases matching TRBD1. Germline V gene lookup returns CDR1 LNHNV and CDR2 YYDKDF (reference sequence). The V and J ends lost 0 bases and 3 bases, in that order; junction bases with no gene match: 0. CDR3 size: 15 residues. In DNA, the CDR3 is TGTGCCACCAGCAGAGAGGGACAGGACACCGGGGAGCTGTTTTTT. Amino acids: CATSREGQDTGELFF.

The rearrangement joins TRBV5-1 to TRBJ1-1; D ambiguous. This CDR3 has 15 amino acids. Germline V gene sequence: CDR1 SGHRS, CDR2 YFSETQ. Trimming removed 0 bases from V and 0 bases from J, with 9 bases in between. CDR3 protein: CASSLGANMNTEAFF. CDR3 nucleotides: TGCGCCAGCAGCTTGGGGGCAAACATGAACACTGAAGCTTTCTTT.

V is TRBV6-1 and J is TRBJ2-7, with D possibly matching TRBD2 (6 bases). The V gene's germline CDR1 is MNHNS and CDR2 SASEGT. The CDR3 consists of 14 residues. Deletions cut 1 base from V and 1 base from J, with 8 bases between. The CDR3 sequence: CASSEVAGSYEQYF. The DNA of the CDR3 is TGTGCCAGCAGTGAAGTGGCGGGGTCCTACGAGCAGTACTTC.

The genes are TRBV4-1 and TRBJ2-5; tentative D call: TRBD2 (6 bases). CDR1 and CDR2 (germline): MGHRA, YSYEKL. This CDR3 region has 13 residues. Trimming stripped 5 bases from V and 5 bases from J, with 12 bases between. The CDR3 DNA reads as TGCGCCAGCAGCAAGGGACTGCCTGAGACCCAGTACTTC. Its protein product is CASSKGLPETQYF.

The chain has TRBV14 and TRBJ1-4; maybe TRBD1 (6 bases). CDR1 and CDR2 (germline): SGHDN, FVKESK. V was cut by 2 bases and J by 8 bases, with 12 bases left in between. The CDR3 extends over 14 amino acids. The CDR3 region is CASSQQQGGEKLFF. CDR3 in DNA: TGTGCCAGCAGCCAACAACAGGGAGGCGAAAAACTGTTTTTT.

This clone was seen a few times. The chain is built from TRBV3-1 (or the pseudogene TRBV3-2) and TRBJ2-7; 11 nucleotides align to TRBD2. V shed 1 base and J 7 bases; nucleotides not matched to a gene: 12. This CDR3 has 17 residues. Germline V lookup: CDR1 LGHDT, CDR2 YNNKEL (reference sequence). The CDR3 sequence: CASSQGAELAGEGEQYF. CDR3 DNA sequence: TGTGCCAGCAGCCAAGGAGCGGAACTAGCGGGAGAAGGAGAGCAGTACTTC.

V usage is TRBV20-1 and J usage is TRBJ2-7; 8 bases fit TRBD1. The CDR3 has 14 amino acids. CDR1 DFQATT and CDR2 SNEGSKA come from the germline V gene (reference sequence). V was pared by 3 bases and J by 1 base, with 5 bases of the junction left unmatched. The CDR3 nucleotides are TGCAGTGCTAGTTCGGACAGGGCTTCCTACGAGCAGTACTTC. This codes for CSASSDRASYEQYF.

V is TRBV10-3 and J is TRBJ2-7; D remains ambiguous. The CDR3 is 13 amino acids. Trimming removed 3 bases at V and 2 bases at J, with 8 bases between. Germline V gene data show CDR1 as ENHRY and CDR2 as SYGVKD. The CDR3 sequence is CAISDMLPYEQYF. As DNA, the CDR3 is TGTGCCATCAGTGATATGCTTCCCTACGAGCAGTACTTC.

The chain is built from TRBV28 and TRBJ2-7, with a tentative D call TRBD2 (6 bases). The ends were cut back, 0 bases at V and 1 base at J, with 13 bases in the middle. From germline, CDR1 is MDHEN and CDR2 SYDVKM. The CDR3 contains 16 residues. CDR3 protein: CASSLWQAGKSYEQYF. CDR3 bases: TGTGCCAGCAGTTTATGGCAGGCGGGAAAATCCTACGAGCAGTACTTC.

The CDR3 reads CASSSGTGAYEQYF. In nucleotides, the CDR3 is TGTGCCAGCAGCTCTGGGACAGGGGCCTACGAGCAGTACTTC. This sequence joins TRBV7-2 and TRBJ2-7, with TRBD1 matching over 10 bases. Germline V gives CDR1 SGHTA, CDR2 FQGNSA. This CDR3 is 14 amino acids long. V dropped 4 bases and J dropped 2; count of bases not matched to a gene: 2.

The DNA of the CDR3 is TGTGCCAGCAGTTTCGGTCAAGGCTATGGCTACACCTTC. It translates to CASSFGQGYGYTF. J is TRBJ1-2 and V is TRBV27; no definite D call. Germline V gene sequence: CDR1 MNHEY, CDR2 SMNVEV (reference sequence). The CDR3 length is 13 residues. Trimming took 3 bases from V and 4 from J, leaving 9 bases between them.

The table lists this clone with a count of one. The CDR3 DNA follows: TGTGCTAGTGGTACCGGACAAGGGAGGAACGAGCAGTACTTC. Its translation is CASGTGQGRNEQYF. This chain links TRBV12-5 with TRBJ2-7; D is possibly TRBD2 (6 bases). This CDR3 is 14 amino acids long. V dropped 5 bases and J dropped 5 bases, with 16 bases sitting between them. CDR1 is LGHNT and CDR2 is FRNRAP in the germline V gene. Full variable domain (remainder filled in from reference TRBV12-5 and TRBJ2-7): DARVTQTPRHKVTEMGQEVTMRCQPILGHNTVFWYRQTMMQGLELLAYFRNRAPLDDSGMPKDRFSAEMPDATLATLKIQPSEPRDSAVYFCASGTGQGRNEQYFGPGTRLTVT.

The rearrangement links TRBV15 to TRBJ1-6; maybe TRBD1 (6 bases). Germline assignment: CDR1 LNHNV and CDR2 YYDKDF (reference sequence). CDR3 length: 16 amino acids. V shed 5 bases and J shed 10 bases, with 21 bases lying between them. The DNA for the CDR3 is TGTGCCACCAGCCAAGGGCGAAACAGGGTTTACTCACCCCTCCACTTT. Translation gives CATSQGRNRVYSPLHF.

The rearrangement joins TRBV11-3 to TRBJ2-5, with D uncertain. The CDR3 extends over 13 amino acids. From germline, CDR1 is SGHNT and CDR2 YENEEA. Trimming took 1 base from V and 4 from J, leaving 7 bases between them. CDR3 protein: CASSLGPAETQYF. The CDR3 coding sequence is TGTGCCAGCAGCTTAGGACCAGCAGAGACCCAGTACTTC.

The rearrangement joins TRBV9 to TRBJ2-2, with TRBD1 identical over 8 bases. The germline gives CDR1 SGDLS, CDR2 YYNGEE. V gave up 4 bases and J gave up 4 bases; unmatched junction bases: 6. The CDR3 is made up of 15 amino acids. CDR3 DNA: TGTGCCAGCAGCTCGGGACAGGTGTTCACCGGGGAGCTGTTTTTT. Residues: CASSSGQVFTGELFF.

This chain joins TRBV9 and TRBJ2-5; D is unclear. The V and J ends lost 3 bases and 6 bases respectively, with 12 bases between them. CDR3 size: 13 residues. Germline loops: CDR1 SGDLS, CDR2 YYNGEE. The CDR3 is CASSDSPMKTQYF. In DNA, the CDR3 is TGTGCCAGCAGCGACTCCCCTATGAAGACCCAGTACTTC.

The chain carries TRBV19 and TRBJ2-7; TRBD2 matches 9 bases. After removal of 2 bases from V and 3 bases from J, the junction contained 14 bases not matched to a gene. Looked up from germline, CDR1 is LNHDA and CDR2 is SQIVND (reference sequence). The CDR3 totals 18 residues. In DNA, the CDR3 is TGTGCCAGTAGTATAACGACATCGGCGGGAGGGTACTACTACGAGCAGTACTTC. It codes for CASSITTSAGGYYYEQYF.